This TCR beta chain stems from a study of cytomegalovirus exposure and HLA in healthy donors (dated by TCRdb to about 2017). Regarding the study in general: An earlier analysis of approximately 640 of the donors reported 250 to 300 Gb of sequence data and around 120 million unique TCR beta sequences from roughly 200 million T cells. An early release covering over 500 HLA-typed donors comprised approximately 290 gigabases of sequencing data and around 86 million unique TCR sequences. The genetic ancestry cluster associated with self-reported Caucasian donors included about 84% of the roughly 360 genotyped donors. The study aimed to test whether signatures of past pathogen exposure could be identified by cataloging public T cell receptors. Using immunosequencing, the study profiled T cell repertoires from approximately 700 subjects and related those repertoires to cytomegalovirus serostatus. Besides the first cohort of roughly 700 subjects, a separate validation cohort made up of 120 or so different subjects was used. The study combined high-throughput TCR immunosequencing, statistical association of individual TCRs with disease status, and machine learning to predict cytomegalovirus infection status. A later analysis re-analyzed previously published TCR beta repertoires from 600 to 850 donors and added high-resolution HLA genotyping to study TCR occurrence patterns. Rather than using new phenotypic data, the later analysis identified candidate immune exposures from TCR beta sequences and from how often those sequences occurred across donors. In an earlier analysis of 587 of the donors, high-throughput TCR beta sequencing was used to judge whether each TCR beta V gene segment behaved as functional or pseudogenic. Alongside the repertoire data, information on donor age, sex, ethnicity and CMV serostatus was compiled. In a later genetic analysis, genome-wide SNP genotypes for about three fifths of the roughly 670 donors were used, and that subset was treated as a discovery cohort. All discovery cohort repertoires had been generated using a single sequencing platform. HLA typing included class I and class II loci at four-digit resolution. The number of donors typed differed by locus, with about 620-630 for A, B, C, DRB1 and DQB1, roughly 520 for DQA1, 600 to 610 for DPA1, and some 440 for DPB1. Because of strong linkage in the cohort, five DR-DQ haplotypes were treated as single units for association and clustering. Across 300 to 500 genotyped donors of the cohort, an average of about 200,000 unique TCR beta nucleotide sequences per donor were sequenced, and roughly a sixth of those sequences were non-productive. The research as a whole found: In a later genetic analysis, a missense DCLRE1C variant was associated with V-gene and J-gene trimming of TCR beta chains, and the association was replicated in an independent cohort. Most CMV-associated TCR beta chains appeared to be HLA-restricted in a later analysis, and the HLA associations seemed to be driven largely by CMV exposure. A cluster of highly shared sequence variants was judged likely to represent a technical artifact of the sequencing pipeline. The only immune exposure information available for the cohort was CMV serostatus. The study listed approximately 150 TCR beta chains as associated with cytomegalovirus. A later genetic analysis reported fewer N-insertions in productive TCRs among donors in an Asian-associated ancestry cluster than the roughly 700-donor mean. In a later analysis, HLA-associated TCR beta chains showed more clonal expansion and lower generation probabilities than non-associated chains that were equally common. The presence/absence analyses assumed that sequencing depth was roughly uniform across donors, and that assumption may not be true. This cohort had only TCR beta chains sequenced, and the lack of alpha or paired-chain data limited which features could be detected. In vitro tests confirmed that three of the cytomegalovirus-associated TCR beta chains recognize cytomegalovirus antigens. Most TCR sequences were observed very rarely across donors, whereas some public TCRs were present in many individuals. In a later analysis, the rate of TCR association differed among HLA loci, with DRB1 alleles having the most associated TCRs and HLA-C alleles having the fewest. Cytomegalovirus status was reported to be diagnosed by the classifier with high specificity and sensitivity in both the original and validation cohorts. When HLA alleles, especially DR and DQ, strongly co-occurred, attributing TCR associations to individual alleles was difficult. In an earlier analysis of several hundred of the donors, most TCR beta V segments were observed in productive rearrangements about 87% or about 30% of the time, broadly matching IMGT annotations. At a false discovery rate of 0.05, a later analysis linked around 17,000 TCR beta sequences to specific HLA alleles. Because the 87-base-pair reads could not distinguish some IMGT-functional V segments, including TRBV6-2 and TRBV6-3, those segments were excluded. The earlier analysis of around 600 of the donors excluded approximately 17 rarely observed V segments, including chromosome 9 orphons, because counts were too low. Correlated functional status among segregating V segments might reflect linkage disequilibrium, but an unknown experimental factor could not be ruled out. The authors suggested that the approach could potentially be generalized to other disease states and immunological phenotypes. HLA typing was unavailable for some donors at each locus, so association tests used only the typed subset. A further reported finding was that TCR beta sequences accurately predicted the HLA-A and HLA-B alleles for most subjects in the first cohort. In a later analysis, several top co-occurrence clusters were reported to appear linked to parvovirus B19, influenza, CMV and Epstein-Barr virus.

Worth noting for this clone: Its antigen is still unknown.

The CDR3 goes from the cysteine to the phenylalanine over 12 residues. The entry retains the CDR3 DNA only, 36 bases that are in frame from base 1. V loses 6 bases, J loses 5 bases, and the germline ends lie 13 bases apart. CDR1 SQVTM and CDR2 ANQGSEA are derived from the germline V gene. Library preparation used the immunoSEQ multiplex PCR assay. For the multiplex PCR, a mixture combining 60 forward primers for TCR Vbeta segments and 13 reverse primers for TCR Jbeta segments was used. The CDR3 region of rearranged TCR beta genes was amplified from genomic DNA by a multiplex PCR assay. The Illumina HiSeq System was used to sequence the amplified TCR beta libraries as 87-base-pair reads. Per the authors' processing: A later analysis tallied around 80 million unique TCR beta chains across the 700 or so repertoires, and some 12 million of those chains were shared by two or more donors. Raw reads were error-corrected and collapsed into unique sequences with a nearest-neighbor algorithm that merged closely related sequences to remove PCR and sequencing errors. V, D and J gene segments were assigned by aligning CDR3 sequences to IMGT reference sequences. For a sequence to be retained, a match of at least six nucleotides was required to both a V gene segment and a J gene segment. A rearrangement was called productive if the CDR3 had no stop codons and remained in frame with V and J, and every other rearrangement was called non-productive. CDR3 was defined according to IMGT convention as the region running from the second conserved V-encoded cysteine to the conserved J-encoded phenylalanine. The earlier analysis of 500 to 600 of the donors excluded sequences that lacked an unambiguous match to a single V gene segment. In an earlier analysis of 450 to 750 of the donors, a V segment was called functional when productive rearrangements were above 56.7%, and segregating when the standard deviation between donors exceeded 5%. To diagnose cytomegalovirus status from the catalog of TCR beta chain sequences, a statistical classification framework was built. V and J gene assignment, in a later analysis, came from comparing TCR nucleotide sequences with IMGT/GENE-DB human TR gene sequences. Using the TCRdist pipeline, a later analysis assigned CDR3 sequences along with most-parsimonious VDJ recombination scenarios. In a later analysis, each TCR beta chain was defined by its CDR3 amino acid sequence together with its V-gene family, and reads without a unique V-gene family were excluded. As a way to deal with suspected cross-contamination and a sequencing artifact, a later analysis dropped 500 to 700 nucleotide sequences that were highly shared and had low generation probability. A later analysis calculated a clonal expansion index for each public chain from normalized within-repertoire ranks of inferred template counts. Generation probabilities in a later analysis came from a VDJ recombination model fitted to out-of-frame rearrangements, and those results were checked against IGoR. In a later analysis, TCR-TCR, TCR-HLA and TCR-CMV co-occurrence was scored with hypergeometric tests, and a repertoire-size bias correction was applied to TCR pairs. In a later analysis, false discovery rates were estimated by permuting HLA or CMV assignments 20 times. In a later analysis, co-occurring TCRs were grouped using DBSCAN, with TCRdist sequence similarity added in when clustering inside HLA-allele-positive subsets. Repertoires with fewer than 30,000 or more than 120,000 public chains, plus five repertoires with anomalous nucleotide sharing, were excluded from co-occurrence clustering. Imported from immuneACCESS, the table was reduced by TCRdb to in-frame sequences with V and J called. These copies leave out some clones; in studies compared against another copy, an unresolved V gene accounts for under half, and the cause of the remainder is not known. Clonal size and the V and J genes are those of that table, whereas D and trimming came from the DNA. The sample's table lists a count of about 39,000 clones. The ten largest clonotypes hold about 3% of the sample.

The cohort was made up of several hundred healthy bone marrow donors. Cohort members were all nominally healthy when sampled, although unrecorded immune exposures were likely present. The donor was CMV seropositive and was included in the group of about 290 seropositive cohort members. A peripheral blood sample was collected from each donor, and TCR beta sequencing was performed on peripheral blood mononuclear cells. The Qiagen DNeasy Blood Extraction Kit was used to extract genomic DNA from the blood cell samples. The clonotype was recovered from a woman aged 25-40 years in good health and CMV-seropositive. The sequencing sample was made of PBMCs. The sequence joins TRBV29-1 to TRBJ2-5; D gene: possibly TRBD2, on 5 matching bases. The CDR3: CSVRGSGETQYF. The nucleotide sequence reads TGCAGCGTCCGCGGGTCCGGGGAGACCCAGTACTTC.